This entry is about one T cell receptor beta chain. Its matching antigen is unknown. The record originates from a study of CD4 T cells in relation to SARS-CoV-2 and coronaviruses. Study overall: Shared crossreactive spike epitopes were mapped to their HLA restriction.

The V and J ends lost 7 bases and 5 bases respectively, with 14 bases between them. CDR3 length: 13 amino acids. Germline V gene data show CDR1 as SQVTM and CDR2 as ANQGSEA. CD4+ T cells from unexposed donors were obtained before the COVID-19 pandemic (2011-2018). CD4+ T cells were isolated from the cells after about nine days of culture. Cells permitting, SARS-CoV-2 S/N and four cold-coronavirus spikes were tested on unexposed-donor CD4+ T cells. Study-level points and caveats: Approximately 65% of donors had memory CD4+ clonotypes crossrecognizing SARS-CoV-2 and common cold coronavirus spike. The cross-reactivity analysis covered only spike protein, not other viral proteins.

Only in-frame clones appear in the TCRdb table, and some are missing; sequencing was by immunoSEQ multiplex PCR. This sample carries 25,000 to 30,000 clones, over 60% of them seen once, and the ten largest clones take roughly 14%. V and J are TRBV29-1 and TRBJ2-2, with D tentatively TRBD1 or TRBD2 (6 bases each). The clonotype comes from a human donor in good health. The sample was CD4+ T cells from PBMCs, cultured in vitro. The CDR3 coding sequence is TGCAGCGGGGGGGCAAGGGGGACCGGGGAGCTGTTTTTT. Its translation is CSGGARGTGELFF.